This TCR beta chain was sequenced during a study of CD8+CD57+ T cells in acquired aplastic anemia. Study-wide context: Sorted CD4+ and CD8+ cell DNA averaged roughly 3 ug.

This clonotype was seen once. The use of genomic DNA as template underpinned the TCR beta VDJ and CDR3 profiling. TCRdb reprocessed the reads with MiXCR, giving one entry per CDR3 protein. Among some 210,000 distinct CDR3 sequences listed, 61% were seen once. V shed 6 bases, J shed 7 bases, and the junction held 7 bases outside the gene matches. The germline CDR1 and CDR2 sequences are DFQATT and SNEGSKA (reference sequence). The CDR3 runs 13 residues. Source material: sorted CD4+, CD8+, or CD8+CD57+ T cells (not recorded which) from PBMCs. The source of this sequence is a human donor in good health. The chain has TRBV20-1 and TRBJ2-1, with 9 bases matching TRBD1. The CDR3 DNA follows: TGCAGTGCCCCCGGGACAGGGAGGAATGAGCAGTTCTTC. Translation: CSAPGTGRNEQFF.